Below, 19 T cell receptor beta chains from the same sample are listed, as sequenced in a study of T cell responses to AZD1222 COVID-19 vaccine. The repertoire was sequenced with immunoSEQ multiplex PCR; TCRdb's copy has only in-frame clones and lacks some. The sample includes around 110,000 clones, around 87% seen only once; the top ten take 4% to 5.5%. Material: peripheral blood, obtained on day 0 of AZD1222 vaccination. The receptors stem from an adult in good health.

The V call is TRBV9, the J call TRBJ1-1; tentative D call: TRBD1 (6 bases). This CDR3 has 15 residues. V lost 1 base and J lost 0, with 10 bases in between. The germline V gene has CDR1 SGDLS and CDR2 YYNGEE. The CDR3 protein is CASSVSTGLNTEAFF. The CDR3 bases are TGTGCCAGCAGCGTATCAACAGGGTTGAACACTGAAGCTTTCTTT. Full variable domain (missing parts from reference TRBV9 and TRBJ1-1): DSGVTQTPKHLITATGQRVTLRCSPRSGDLSVYWYQQSLDQGLQFLIQYYNGEERAKGNILERFSAQQFPDLHSELNLSSLELGDSALYFCASSVSTGLNTEAFFGQGTRLTVV.

The J gene is TRBJ1-2, the V gene TRBV13; D is unclear. V was shortened by 5 bases and J by 3 bases, with 10 bases between the two germline ends. The length of the CDR3 is 13 residues. CDR1 is PRHDT, CDR2 FYEKMQ, per germline (reference sequence). CDR3 in DNA: TGTGCCAGCAGCCAGACAAGCTACTATGGCTACACCTTC. Translation gives CASSQTSYYGYTF.

This chain links TRBV7-2 with TRBJ1-1, with D possibly matching TRBD1 (5 bases). CDR1 and CDR2 from the germline V gene are SGHTA and FQGNSA. Trimming shortened V by 4 bases and J by 11 bases, and 14 bases separated the two germline ends. This CDR3 has 12 amino acids. CDR3 protein: CASSSRGWGAFF. CDR3 nucleotides: TGTGCCAGCAGCTCGAGGGGCTGGGGGGCTTTCTTT.

V is TRBV19 and J is TRBJ2-7; D call uncertain. Trimming pared 2 bases from V and 3 bases from J, leaving 14 bases between. The CDR3 has 15 residues. The V gene's germline CDR1 is LNHDA and CDR2 SQIVND (reference sequence). CDR3 nucleotide sequence: TGTGCCAGTAGTATAATTGGTAGCAGCGACTACGAGCAGTACTTC. This translates into CASSIIGSSDYEQYF.

This chain connects TRBV18 to TRBJ2-3, with 13 bases matching TRBD2. The CDR3 contains 15 residues. V was pared by 3 bases and J by 7 bases, with 4 bases of the junction left unmatched. CDR1 and CDR2 (germline): KGHSH, LQKENI. CDR3 region: CASSPPGLAGYTQYF. CDR3 in DNA: TGTGCCAGCTCACCTCCGGGACTAGCGGGATATACGCAGTATTTT.

This chain joins TRBV10-3 and TRBJ2-7; TRBD1 aligns across 8 bases. V dropped 2 bases and J dropped 2; count of bases not matched to a gene: 2. Germline loops: CDR1 ENHRY, CDR2 SYGVKD. The CDR3 is made up of 14 amino acids. CDR3 sequence reads: CAISEAGGPYEQYF. The CDR3 bases are TGTGCCATCAGTGAGGCAGGGGGCCCCTACGAGCAGTACTTC.

The chain has TRBV20-1 and TRBJ2-1; 9 bases line up with TRBD2. The junction had 6 bases not matched to a gene; V was cut back by 3 bases and J by 3 bases. In germline, CDR1 is DFQATT, CDR2 SNEGSKA (reference sequence). The CDR3 extends over 15 amino acids. The CDR3 region has the DNA TGCAGTGCTAGTATGCGAGCGGGGGGCTACAATGAGCAGTTCTTC. Translation gives CSASMRAGGYNEQFF.

J is TRBJ2-7 and V is TRBV18; TRBD2 matches at 11 bases. The trim removed 6 bases at V and 0 bases at J, leaving 10 bases unmatched. The CDR3 spans 17 residues. Germline CDR1 and CDR2: KGHSH and LQKENI. The CDR3 DNA follows: TGTGCCAGCTCGCAACGTGAGGGACTAGCGGCCTCCTACGAGCAGTACTTC. This gives the protein CASSQREGLAASYEQYF.

The chain joins TRBV6-5 to TRBJ1-6, with TRBD1 as a possible D gene (6 bases). The ends were cut back, 5 bases at V and 3 bases at J, with 11 bases in the middle. Germline-derived CDR1 and CDR2 are MNHEY and SVGAGI. This CDR3 spans 15 amino acids. CDR3 coding DNA: TGTGCCAGCAGTCAACGGGACATCTATAATTCACCCCTCCACTTT. Amino acid sequence: CASSQRDIYNSPLHF.

This clone has a single count. The chain uses TRBV11-2 and TRBJ1-3; no definite D call. The V gene's germline CDR1 is SGHAT and CDR2 FQNNGV. Between the trimmed V and J ends, which lost 2 bases and 1 base, there was a span of 9 bases. The CDR3 loop spans 15 amino acids. CDR3: CASSLNWISGNTIYF. The DNA of the CDR3 is TGTGCCAGCAGCTTAAACTGGATTTCTGGAAACACCATATATTTT.

This chain links TRBV7-9 with TRBJ1-4; possibly TRBD1 for D (5 bases). CDR1 is SEHNR and CDR2 is FQNEAQ in the germline V gene (reference sequence). V was cut by 4 bases and J by 8 bases, with 11 bases left in between. CDR3 length: 13 residues. CDR3 nucleotide sequence: TGTGCCAGCAGCTCAACAGGTGTGGAAAAACTGTTTTTT. This sequence encodes CASSSTGVEKLFF. Using reference TRBV7-9 and TRBJ1-4 for the parts outside the CDR3, the full variable domain is DTGVSQNPRHKITKRGQNVTFRCDPISEHNRLYWYRQTLGQGPEFLTYFQNEAQLEKSRLLSDRFSAERPKGSFSTLEIQRTEQGDSAMYLCASSSTGVEKLFFGSGTQLSVL.

The chain employs TRBV6-5 and TRBJ2-2; D possibly matches TRBD1 or TRBD2 (5 bases each). The germline CDR1 and CDR2 sequences are MNHEY and SVGAGI. V was cut by 7 bases and J by 6 bases, with 12 bases left in between. The CDR3 spans 13 residues. The CDR3 sequence is CASTRRGAGELFF. The CDR3 nucleotides are TGTGCCAGCACCCGACGGGGCGCCGGGGAGCTGTTTTTT.

This chain uses TRBV7-2 with TRBJ1-1; possibly TRBD1 for D (5 bases). The CDR3 consists of 14 residues. V was pared by 3 bases and J by 5 bases, with 13 bases between. Germline loops: CDR1 SGHTA, CDR2 FQGNSA. The CDR3 DNA reads as TGTGCCAGCAGCTTGTCCCAGGGTAGGACTGAAGCTTTCTTT. Protein product: CASSLSQGRTEAFF. Full variable domain (outside the CDR3, taken from reference TRBV7-2 and TRBJ1-1): GAGVSQSPSNKVTEKGKDVELRCDPISGHTALYWYRQSLGQGLEFLIYFQGNSAPDKSGLPSDRFSAERTGGSVSTLTIQRTQQEDSAVYLCASSLSQGRTEAFFGQGTRLTVV.

The chain employs TRBV2 and TRBJ1-6; D is possibly TRBD1 (6 bases). Germline lookup yields CDR1 SNHLY and CDR2 FYNNEI. This CDR3 contains 16 residues. The V gene lost 3 bases and the J gene lost 4 bases, with 13 bases spanning the gap. CDR3 nucleotide sequence: TGTGCCAGCAGTGACGGGGGCGGGGGTTATAATTCACCCCTCCACTTT. This sequence encodes CASSDGGGGYNSPLHF.

This chain joins TRBV6-6 and TRBJ1-2; the match to TRBD1 covers 7 bases. This CDR3 is built from 13 residues. Germline V gene lookup returns CDR1 MNHNY and CDR2 SVGAGI (reference sequence). V lost 3 bases, J lost 6 bases, and 4 bases stayed unmatched. The CDR3 nucleotides read TGTGCCAGCAGTTATGACAGGGAAAATGGCTACACCTTC. This codes for CASSYDRENGYTF.

The sample holds one count of this clone. V and J are TRBV28 and TRBJ2-3; no clear D gene. The germline V and J ends were trimmed by 4 bases and 1 base, with 9 bases remaining between them. The length of the CDR3 is 14 residues. CDR1 and CDR2 from the germline V gene are MDHEN and SYDVKM. CDR3 bases: TGTGCCAGCAGTTACCCCCTTGGCACAGATACGCAGTATTTT. It is translated as CASSYPLGTDTQYF.

The chain links TRBV28 to TRBJ1-2; D is ambiguous. Trimming took 5 bases from V and 4 from J, leaving 8 bases between them. The CDR3 covers 12 residues. Germline CDR1 reads MDHEN; CDR2 reads SYDVKM. CDR3 loop: CASSPPSYGYTF. The CDR3 DNA reads as TGTGCCAGCAGTCCTCCCTCCTATGGCTACACCTTC.

The chain uses TRBV9 and TRBJ2-4, with 7 positions matching TRBD2. V was clipped by 4 bases and J by 8 bases; unmatched bases: 3. The length of the CDR3 is 12 residues. Germline lookup yields CDR1 SGDLS and CDR2 YYNGEE. The CDR3 reads CASSTRGDIQYF. The CDR3 DNA follows: TGTGCCAGCAGCACCCGGGGGGACATTCAGTACTTC. The full variable domain, in which reference TRBV9 and TRBJ2-4 provide the parts outside the CDR3, is DSGVTQTPKHLITATGQRVTLRCSPRSGDLSVYWYQQSLDQGLQFLIQYYNGEERAKGNILERFSAQQFPDLHSELNLSSLELGDSALYFCASSTRGDIQYFGAGTRLSVL.

The chain combines TRBV19 with TRBJ1-5; D is unclear. The V gene lost 1 base and the J gene lost 4 bases, with 17 bases spanning the gap. The CDR3 length is 17 residues. Looked up from germline, CDR1 is LNHDA and CDR2 is SQIVND (reference sequence). Here the CDR3 DNA reads TGTGCCAGTAGTATAGTAAGATGGAGAATAAGGAATCAGCCCCAGCATTTT. Protein: CASSIVRWRIRNQPQHF.